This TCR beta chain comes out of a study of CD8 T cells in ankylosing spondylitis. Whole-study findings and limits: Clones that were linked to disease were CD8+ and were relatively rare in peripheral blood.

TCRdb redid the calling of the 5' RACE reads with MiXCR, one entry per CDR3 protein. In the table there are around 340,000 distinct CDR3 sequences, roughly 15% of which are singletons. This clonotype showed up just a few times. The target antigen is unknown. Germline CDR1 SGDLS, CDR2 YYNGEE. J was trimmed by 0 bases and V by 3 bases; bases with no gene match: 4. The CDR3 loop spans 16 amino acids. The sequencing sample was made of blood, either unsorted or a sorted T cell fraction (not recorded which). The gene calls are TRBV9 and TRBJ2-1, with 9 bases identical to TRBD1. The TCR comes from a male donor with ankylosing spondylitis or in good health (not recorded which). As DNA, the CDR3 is TGTGCCAGCAGCGCTCAGGGACAGGGCTCCTACAATGAGCAGTTCTTC. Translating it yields CASSAQGQGSYNEQFF.